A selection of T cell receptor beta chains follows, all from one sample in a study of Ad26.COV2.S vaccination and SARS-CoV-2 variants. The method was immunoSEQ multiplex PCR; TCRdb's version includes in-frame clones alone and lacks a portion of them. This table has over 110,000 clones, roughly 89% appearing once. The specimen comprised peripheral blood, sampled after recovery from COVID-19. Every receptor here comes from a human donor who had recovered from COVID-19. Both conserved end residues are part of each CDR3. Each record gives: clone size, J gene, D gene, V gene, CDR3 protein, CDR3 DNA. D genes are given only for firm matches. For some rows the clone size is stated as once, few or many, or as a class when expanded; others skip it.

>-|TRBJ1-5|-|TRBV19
CASSTSGFQPQHF
TGTGCCAGTAGTACTTCAGGGTTTCAGCCCCAGCATTTT
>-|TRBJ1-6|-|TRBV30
CACSGGREMSSYNSPLHF
TGTGCCTGCTCTGGGGGCAGGGAGATGAGCTCCTATAATTCACCCCTCCACTTT
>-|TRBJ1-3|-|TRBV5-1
CASSLAGRDLGNTIYF
TGCGCCAGCAGCTTGGCGGGCAGGGATCTAGGAAACACCATATATTTT
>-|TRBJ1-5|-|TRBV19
CASQQGSQPQHF
TGTGCCAGTCAACAGGGAAGCCAGCCCCAGCATTTT
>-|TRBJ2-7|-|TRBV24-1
CATSDVNTGQDLYEQYF
TGTGCCACCAGTGACGTTAATACAGGCCAAGACCTCTACGAGCAGTACTTC
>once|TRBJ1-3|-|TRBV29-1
CSVETGRDTIYF
TGCAGCGTTGAAACCGGGAGGGACACCATATATTTT
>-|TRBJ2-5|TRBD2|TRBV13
CASSLTPLAGGLETQYF
TGTGCCAGCAGCTTAACCCCGCTGGCGGGGGGGCTTGAGACCCAGTACTTC
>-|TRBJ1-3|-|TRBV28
CASNRLSSGNTIYF
TGTGCCAGTAACAGGTTAAGCTCTGGAAACACCATATATTTT
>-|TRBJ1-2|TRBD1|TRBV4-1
CASSRVGGQGATGYTF
TGCGCCAGCAGCCGCGTGGGTGGACAGGGGGCTACCGGCTACACCTTC
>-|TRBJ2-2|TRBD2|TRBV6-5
CASSYGGGVELFF
TGTGCCAGCAGTTACGGCGGGGGGGTGGAGCTGTTTTTT
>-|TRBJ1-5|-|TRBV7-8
CASSLLRGASNQPQHF
TGTGCCAGCAGCTTACTCCGGGGGGCAAGCAATCAGCCCCAGCATTTT
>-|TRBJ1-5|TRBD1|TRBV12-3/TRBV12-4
CASSLAGGRPQHF
TGTGCCAGCAGTTTGGCAGGGGGTAGGCCCCAGCATTTT
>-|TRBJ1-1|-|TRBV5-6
CASSKAGSGTEAFF
TGTGCCAGCAGCAAGGCGGGGTCGGGGACTGAAGCTTTCTTT
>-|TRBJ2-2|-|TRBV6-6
CASSYSAGPGELFF
TGTGCCAGCAGTTACTCCGCGGGCCCCGGGGAGCTGTTTTTT
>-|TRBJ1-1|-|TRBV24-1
CATSLGAATEAFF
TGTGCCACCAGTCTGGGGGCGGCCACTGAAGCTTTCTTT
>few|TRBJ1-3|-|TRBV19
CASSPLSSGNTIYF
TGTGCCAGTAGTCCTTTGAGCTCTGGAAACACCATATATTTT
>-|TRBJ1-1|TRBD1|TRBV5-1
CASSLGQGKGTEAFF
TGCGCCAGCAGCTTAGGACAGGGGAAGGGAACTGAAGCTTTCTTT
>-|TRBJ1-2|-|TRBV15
CATGIEGYNYGYTF
TGTGCCACCGGGATCGAGGGGTACAACTATGGCTACACCTTC
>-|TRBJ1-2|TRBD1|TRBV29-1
CSADLISDRGVRGYTF
TGCAGCGCTGACCTGATATCGGACAGGGGGGTGCGTGGCTACACCTTC
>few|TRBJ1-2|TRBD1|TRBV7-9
CASSPQGARRYGYTF
TGTGCCAGCAGCCCTCAGGGGGCGCGGCGCTATGGCTACACCTTC
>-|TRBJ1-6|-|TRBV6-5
CASSYRAPGTNSPLHF
TGTGCCAGCAGTTACCGGGCACCCGGAACCAATTCACCCCTCCACTTT
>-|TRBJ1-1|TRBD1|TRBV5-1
CASSVQGGDHTEAFF
TGCGCCAGCAGCGTACAGGGGGGGGACCACACTGAAGCTTTCTTT
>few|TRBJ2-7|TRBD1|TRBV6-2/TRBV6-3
CASSPPGQGVAGEQYF
TGTGCCAGCAGTCCACCGGGACAGGGAGTCGCTGGGGAGCAGTACTTC
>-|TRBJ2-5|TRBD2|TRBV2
CASSPQRGAFMTQYF
TGTGCCAGCAGCCCTCAGCGGGGGGCCTTTATGACCCAGTACTTC
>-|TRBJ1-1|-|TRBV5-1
CASSLQSAGHTEAFF
TGCGCCAGCAGCTTACAGTCAGCTGGGCACACTGAAGCTTTCTTT
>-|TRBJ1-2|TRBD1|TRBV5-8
CASSITDRVYGYTF
TGTGCCAGCAGCATCACGGACAGGGTCTATGGCTACACCTTC
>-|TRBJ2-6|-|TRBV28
CASSLAPSGANVLTF
TGTGCCAGCAGTTTAGCCCCCTCTGGGGCCAACGTCCTGACTTTC
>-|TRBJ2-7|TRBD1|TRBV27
CASSSVGTGVNEQYF
TGTGCCAGCAGTTCCGTCGGGACAGGGGTCAACGAGCAGTACTTC
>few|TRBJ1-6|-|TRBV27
CASSSRGRYNSPLHF
TGTGCCAGCAGTTCTAGGGGACGGTATAATTCACCCCTCCACTTT
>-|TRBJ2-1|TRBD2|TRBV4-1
CASSQSLAGESYNEQFF
TGCGCCAGCAGCCAATCGCTAGCGGGGGAATCCTACAATGAGCAGTTCTTC
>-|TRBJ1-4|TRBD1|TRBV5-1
CASSPGTGNTATEKLFF
TGCGCCAGCAGCCCCGGGACAGGAAATACTGCGACCGAAAAACTGTTTTTT
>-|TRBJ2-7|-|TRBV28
CASSPSSIDYEQYF
TGTGCCAGCAGTCCCAGTTCGATTGACTACGAGCAGTACTTC
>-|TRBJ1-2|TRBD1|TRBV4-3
CASSQDEGAYGYTF
TGCGCCAGCAGCCAAGACGAGGGGGCCTATGGCTACACCTTC